These T cell receptor beta chains were read from a single sample in a study of regulatory T cells in long-lasting Graves disease. MiXCR, run by TCRdb on the multiplex PCR reads, gives a single entry per CDR3 protein. The sample has 300,000 to 400,000 distinct CDR3 sequences; about 20% are singletons. Sequencing was performed on peripheral blood mononuclear cells (PBMCs), taken when the disease was refractory, from a patient treated with antithyroid drugs. These receptors were collected from a female donor with Graves disease. The CDR3 runs from the conserved cysteine through the conserved F or W.

V gene,J gene,CDR3 length,CDR3 protein
TRBV6-1,TRBJ2-7,14,CASSTGTGWYEQYF
TRBV10-3,TRBJ1-2,14,CAISENGEVYGYTF
TRBV4-1,TRBJ2-7,14,CASSHAGLVGEQYF
TRBV12-3/TRBV12-4,TRBJ1-1,14,CASSGGQGRTKAFF
TRBV28,TRBJ2-3,16,CASSPTGTGGRDTQYF
TRBV5-6,TRBJ1-2,12,CASSFRDWGYTF
TRBV7-9,TRBJ2-2,16,CASSRASGGPAGELFF
TRBV20-1,TRBJ2-7,13,CSASLGLAYEQYF
TRBV20-1,TRBJ1-4,15,CSVLDSFATNEKLFF
TRBV10-1,TRBJ2-5,14,CATKGNSGRKTQYF
TRBV18,TRBJ1-1,14,CASLPGLADTEAFF
TRBV12-3/TRBV12-4,TRBJ1-6,14,CASSSNQVQGLLHF
TRBV15,TRBJ1-4,15,CATSRVGRPNEKLFF
TRBV15,TRBJ2-7,15,CATSRDPASSYEQYF
TRBV11-2,TRBJ2-7,15,CASSAWTGGEDEQYF
TRBV7-6,TRBJ2-7,16,CASSLASGQGVYEQYF
TRBV18,TRBJ2-2,16,CASSPMTGGSSGELFF
TRBV7-3,TRBJ1-1,14,CASSSTGWGTEAFF
TRBV5-1,TRBJ2-2,17,CASSPPGLAGGSGELFF
TRBV11-2,TRBJ2-5,13,CASSSTPEETQYF
TRBV19,TRBJ1-5,15,CASSMPGQGDQPQHF
TRBV20-1,TRBJ1-2,16,CSALQAGTSVNCGYTF
TRBV3-1,TRBJ2-3,11,CASSHSDTQYF
TRBV18,TRBJ1-5,17,CASSPRRDRGSDQPQHF
TRBV20-1,TRBJ2-4,15,CSARGQGAAKNIQYF
TRBV7-2,TRBJ2-7,16,CASSSVWGGRRYEQYF
TRBV5-1,TRBJ1-6,14,CASSLVDTGSPLHF
TRBV12-3/TRBV12-4,TRBJ2-4,17,CASSPRAQGSAKNIQYF
TRBV11-2,TRBJ1-3,17,CASSLLVIGLSGNTIYF
TRBV6-1,TRBJ2-7,12,CASMGGKYEQYF
TRBV7-9,TRBJ1-2,16,CASSGTRDRGHDGYTF
TRBV2,TRBJ1-1,13,CASSGAGYTEAFF
TRBV28,TRBJ1-5,15,CASKGSWGGNQPQHF
TRBV7-2,TRBJ1-1,14,CASSPGLVGTEAFF
TRBV9,TRBJ1-3,15,CASSVRGNNGNTIYF
TRBV6-1,TRBJ1-1,16,CATCSWAATGNTEAFF
TRBV12-3/TRBV12-4,TRBJ1-2,17,CASTPFRGGRNTYGYTF
TRBV5-1,TRBJ2-5,13,CASSSRDQETQYF
TRBV7-9,TRBJ2-7,17,CASSSRTSGRQYYEQYF
TRBV19,TRBJ1-5,15,CASSISGTGRQPQHF
TRBV14,TRBJ1-2,17,CASSPPDRAGGDYGYTF
TRBV30,TRBJ2-5,13,CAWSVNVGETQYF
TRBV18,TRBJ2-7,15,CASSPQRTGGYEQYF
TRBV6-1,TRBJ1-6,14,CASSEGAGGSPLHF
TRBV15,TRBJ2-7,13,CATSRDLAYEQYF